This record concerns one T cell receptor (beta chain) sequence. The CDR3 totals 15 residues. Sequencing was performed with immunoSEQ multiplex PCR; in TCRdb, only in-frame clones are kept and a portion is missing. The table shows over 75,000 clones, with about 86% occurring only once. The sample originates from a study of blood T cell repertoires in COVID-19. Study in general: The analysed material was cDNA or gDNA that came from T cells, B-cell-depleted T cells, or PBMCs.

V is TRBV21-1 and J is TRBJ1-4; the table's D gene call, TRBD1, was not cross checked with the DNA. TRBV21-1 represents a pseudogene. Sequencing was done on a sample of peripheral blood. This clonotype originated in a man aged 50-59 years with COVID-19, enrolled during active disease. In DNA form, the CDR3 reads TGTGCCAGCAGCAGGCCCAACAGTACGAATGAAAAACTGTTTTTT. It encodes CASSRPNSTNEKLFF.